The 10 T cell receptor beta chains below come from one sample, sequenced in a study of OX40 agonist ivuxolimab in advanced cancers. The method was immunoSEQ multiplex PCR; TCRdb's version includes in-frame clones alone and lacks a portion of them. In the table there are roughly 87,000 clones, under 95% of which are singletons. The sequencing used CD4+ or CD8+ T cells sorted from blood, collected in a trial of the OX40 agonist ivuxolimab. These TCRs come from an adult with an advanced solid tumor such as melanoma, head and neck, liver or kidney cancer.

The table lists this clone with a few counts. The chain is built from TRBV6-5 and TRBJ1-3; D unclear. The CDR3 extends over 15 amino acids. Germline V gene data show CDR1 as MNHEY and CDR2 as SVGAGI. V was trimmed by 2 bases and J by 0 bases, leaving 8 bases between them. This CDR3 is CASSYGQFSGNTIYF. Here the CDR3 DNA reads TGTGCCAGCAGTTACGGGCAATTCTCTGGAAACACCATATATTTT.

The chain combines TRBV4-1 with TRBJ1-1, with TRBD1 identical over 9 bases. Germline V CDR1 and CDR2: MGHRA, YSYEKL. V shed 3 bases and J 5 bases; nucleotides not matched to a gene: 4. The CDR3 has 14 amino acids. The CDR3 DNA follows: TGCGCCAGCAGCCAGACGGGACAGGGAACTGAAGCTTTCTTT. Protein: CASSQTGQGTEAFF.

The chain uses TRBV27 and TRBJ2-2; D ambiguous. Germline V gene sequence: CDR1 MNHEY, CDR2 SMNVEV (reference sequence). V was pared by 6 bases and J by 4 bases, with 15 bases between. The CDR3 totals 15 residues. The CDR3 region is CASSKRMTGTGELFF. In nucleotides, the CDR3 is TGTGCCAGCAGCAAGAGGATGACGGGCACCGGGGAGCTGTTTTTT.

This chain connects TRBV7-9 to TRBJ2-3; D is perhaps TRBD2 (5 bases). The CDR3 covers 15 residues. The V end lost 5 bases, the J end lost 4 bases, and 16 bases lay between the germline ends. Germline CDR1 reads SEHNR; CDR2 reads FQNEAQ (reference sequence). The CDR3 bases are TGTGCCAGCAGCATCACGCTCGGGGTATCAGATACGCAGTATTTT. It translates to CASSITLGVSDTQYF.

The V and J genes are TRBV27 and TRBJ1-5, with TRBD1 matching over 7 bases. The CDR3 length is 18 residues. V was clipped by 5 bases and J by 0 bases; unmatched bases: 13. Germline V gene data show CDR1 as MNHEY and CDR2 as SMNVEV (reference sequence). The CDR3 coding sequence is TGTGCCAGCAGTCCATTGTGGGGACAGACTTATAGCAATCAGCCCCAGCATTTT. It yields the protein CASSPLWGQTYSNQPQHF.

The chain is built from TRBV6-1 and TRBJ1-1; D uncertain. The germline V gene encodes CDR1 MNHNS and CDR2 SASEGT. With 10 bases removed from V and 1 base from J, the gap between germline ends came to 7 bases. CDR3 length: 11 amino acids. CDR3 residues: CATKENTEAFF. CDR3 coding DNA: TGTGCCACCAAGGAGAACACTGAAGCTTTCTTT.

V is TRBV7-2 and J is TRBJ2-7; unclear D gene. The CDR3 consists of 13 residues. V was pared by 0 bases and J by 4 bases, with 7 bases between. Germline V CDR1 and CDR2: SGHTA, FQGNSA. The CDR3 here is CASSLASTYEQYF. Written as DNA, the CDR3 is TGTGCCAGCAGCTTAGCTTCAACTTACGAGCAGTACTTC.

DNA for the CDR3: TGTGCCAGCAGGTTAAACCACAGGGATTTGGGCACAGATACGCAGTATTTT. It yields the protein CASRLNHRDLGTDTQYF. V is TRBV2 and J is TRBJ2-3, with a weak D call TRBD1 (6 bases). The CDR3 has 17 amino acids. CDR1 is SNHLY and CDR2 is FYNNEI in the germline V gene. Trimming cost V 6 bases and J 1 base, with 20 bases left between them.

This chain connects TRBV19 to TRBJ1-1; 8 bases match TRBD1. Losses at the gene ends were 9 bases for V and 5 bases for J; bases not matched to a gene: 20. CDR1 is LNHDA and CDR2 is SQIVND in the germline V gene (reference sequence). The CDR3 has 17 residues. This CDR3 is CASRRLTGGEGRTEAFF. The CDR3, as DNA: TGTGCCAGCAGACGATTAACAGGGGGAGAAGGGCGAACTGAAGCTTTCTTT.

This chain links TRBV4-2 with TRBJ1-1, with 7 bases matching TRBD1. Losses at the gene ends were 7 bases for V and 0 bases for J; bases not matched to a gene: 5. Looked up from germline, CDR1 is LGHNA and CDR2 is YNFKEQ. The CDR3 covers 14 residues. In DNA, the CDR3 is TGTGCCAGCACCTCCGGGACAGTGAACACTGAAGCTTTCTTT. Translating gives CASTSGTVNTEAFF.